Below, 8 T cell receptor beta chains from the same sample are listed, as sequenced in a study of shared clonotypes between healthy human individuals. The protocol was immunoSEQ multiplex PCR, while the TCRdb copy is restricted to in-frame clones and leaves out a portion. The table lists roughly 1,100,000 clones, approximately 70% of them singletons. The sequenced sample was memory CD4+ T cells sorted from blood. Sample subset: CD45RA-negative fraction. The receptors shown here come from a man aged 18-30 years in good health.

With respect to this clone: A much larger clone is a single base away; this may be a read error. The same CDR3 also results from other DNA sequences found in this sample. The chain couples TRBV7-2 to TRBJ1-1; unclear D gene. Germline V gives CDR1 SGHTA, CDR2 FQGNSA. There are 13 residues in the CDR3. V gave up 3 bases and J gave up 1 base, with 6 bases separating them. The CDR3 DNA follows: TGTGCCAGCAGCTTCGGGGAGAACACTGAAGCTTTCTTT. This codes for CASSFGENTEAFF.

This chain joins TRBV19 and TRBJ2-3; perhaps D is TRBD1 or TRBD2 (6 bases each). The V and J ends lost 0 bases and 4 bases respectively, with 14 bases between them. Germline V gives CDR1 LNHDA, CDR2 SQIVND (reference sequence). The CDR3 sequence is 16 residues long. The CDR3 bases are TGTGCCAGTAGTATAGACGGCAGGGGAGGTCCAGATACGCAGTATTTT. This gives the protein CASSIDGRGGPDTQYF.

In regard to this clone: Possible read error: a much larger clone is one base away. V and J are TRBV4-1 and TRBJ1-2; no definite D call. The germline V gene encodes CDR1 MGHRA and CDR2 YSYEKL. This CDR3 is built from 15 residues. Trimming stripped 4 bases from V and 1 base from J, with 13 bases between. The CDR3: CASSRDGYINYGYTF. The CDR3 DNA follows: TGCGCCAGCAGCCGAGATGGGTATATTAACTATGGCTACACCTTC.

This sequence joins TRBV5-6 and TRBJ1-4; D remains ambiguous. Germline CDR1 is SGHDT and CDR2 is YYEEEE. Trimming took 0 bases from V and 8 from J, leaving 5 bases between them. The CDR3 length is 12 residues. CDR3 in DNA: TGTGCCAGCAGCTTGGTGGGGGAAAAACTGTTTTTT. Its translation is CASSLVGEKLFF.

This clone was found a few times. The chain employs TRBV7-9 and TRBJ1-1; D is perhaps TRBD1 (5 bases). Deletions cut 5 bases from V and 2 bases from J, with 15 bases between. The CDR3 sequence is 15 residues long. CDR1 SEHNR and CDR2 FQNEAQ come from the germline V gene (reference sequence). The CDR3 bases are TGTGCCAGCAGCCTCAATACCGGGGCTAACACTGAAGCTTTCTTT. It encodes CASSLNTGANTEAFF.

On this clone: One base away lies a much larger clone, so this may be a sequencing read error. This sample includes further DNA sequences coding for the same CDR3. V usage is TRBV30 and J usage is TRBJ1-1; TRBD1 is a possible D gene (5 bases). In germline, CDR1 is GTSNPN, CDR2 SVGIG (reference sequence). The CDR3 consists of 13 residues. Trimming took 2 bases from V and 4 from J, leaving 11 bases between them. The CDR3 DNA reads as TGTGCCTGGAGTCATACGGGGCGCACTGAAGCTTTCTTT. Its protein product is CAWSHTGRTEAFF.

The chain employs TRBV19 and TRBJ1-5; 7 positions match TRBD1. Germline loops: CDR1 LNHDA, CDR2 SQIVND (reference sequence). V shed 5 bases and J 2 bases; nucleotides not matched to a gene: 18. This CDR3 spans 19 amino acids. The CDR3 loop reads CASSPRTGAGSGGNQPQHF. Here the CDR3 DNA reads TGTGCCAGTAGTCCCAGGACAGGAGCCGGCTCAGGGGGCAATCAGCCCCAGCATTTT. Full variable domain (outside the CDR3, taken from reference TRBV19 and TRBJ1-5): DGGITQSPKYLFRKEGQNVTLSCEQNLNHDAMYWYRQDPGQGLRLIYYSQIVNDFQKGDIAEGYSVSREKKESFPLTVTSAQKNPTAFYLCASSPRTGAGSGGNQPQHFGDGTRLSIL.

V and J are TRBV19 and TRBJ1-2; the D gene is possibly TRBD1 (5 bases). The CDR3 is 15 residues long. The germline CDR1 and CDR2 sequences are LNHDA and SQIVND (reference sequence). V lost 9 bases, J lost 0 bases, and 17 bases lay in between. CDR3 nucleotide sequence: TGTGCCAGCCCGGGACCTCAACGCCCTAACTATGGCTACACCTTC. Its translation: CASPGPQRPNYGYTF.